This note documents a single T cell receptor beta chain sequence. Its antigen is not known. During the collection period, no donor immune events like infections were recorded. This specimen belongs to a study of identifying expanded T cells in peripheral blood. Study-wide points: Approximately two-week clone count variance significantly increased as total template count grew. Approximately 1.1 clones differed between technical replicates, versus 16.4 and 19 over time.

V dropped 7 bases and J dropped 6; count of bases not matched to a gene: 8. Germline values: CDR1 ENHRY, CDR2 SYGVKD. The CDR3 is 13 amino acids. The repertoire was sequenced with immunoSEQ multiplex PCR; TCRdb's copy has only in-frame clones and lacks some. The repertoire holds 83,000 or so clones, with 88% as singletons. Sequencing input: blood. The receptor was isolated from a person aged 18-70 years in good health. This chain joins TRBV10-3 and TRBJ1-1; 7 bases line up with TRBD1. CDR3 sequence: CAIKGVQGAEAFF. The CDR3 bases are TGTGCCATCAAGGGGGTTCAGGGGGCTGAAGCTTTCTTT.